This TCR beta chain came from a study of T cell responses to AZD1222 COVID-19 vaccine. Repertoires were generated with immunoSEQ multiplex PCR, while TCRdb's copy carries only in-frame clones and drops some. This table has roughly 200,000 clones, about 93% appearing once. Trimming took 2 bases from V and 7 from J, leaving 6 bases between them. The CDR3 extends over 12 amino acids. Germline CDR1 is MNHEY and CDR2 is SVGEGT. Notes on this clone: The antigen is not known.

Findings and caveats of the study: Females made up more of the donors, who were largely white British, and clonal diversity may have come out too low. Scientists sampled the repertoires only once the peak T cell response had passed. The span of vaccine-associated CD4 TCRs extended across spike, with dominance at 160-218 and 743-854.

This chain joins TRBV6-2 or TRBV6-3 and TRBJ1-5; D gene ambiguous. The source material was peripheral blood, sampled 28 days after the second dose of the MenACWY control vaccine. The clonotype comes from an adult who received the MenACWY meningococcal vaccine as a control. DNA for the CDR3: TGTGCCAGCAGTTACCACGGCCAGCCCCAGCATTTT. Translation: CASSYHGQPQHF.